This T cell receptor (beta chain) was retrieved from a study of OX40 agonist ivuxolimab in advanced cancers. The wider study: Patients with hepatocellular carcinoma, melanoma, renal cell or head and neck cancer made up the dose-escalation patients.

The CDR3 is 13 amino acids. Germline CDR1 SSHAT, CDR2 FNYEAQ (reference sequence). On this clone: Its antigen is as yet unknown. At one of its ends the junction is not consistent with the germline gene, which may arise from a read error.

Study results and caveats: The work left the antigen specificity of expanded peripheral T cells undetermined.

Peripheral blood came from all dose cohorts at three timepoints. Method: immunoSEQ multiplex PCR; TCRdb's copy keeps in-frame clones and lacks some. The table has roughly 79,000 clones, just under 95% seen once. The clonotype was recovered from an adult with an advanced solid tumor such as melanoma, head and neck, liver or kidney cancer. J is TRBJ2-3 and V is TRBV7-7, with D possibly matching TRBD2 (5 bases). Here the sequenced sample was CD4+ or CD8+ T cells sorted from blood, taken in a trial of the OX40 agonist ivuxolimab. CDR3 protein: CASSLALTDPQYF. Written as DNA, the CDR3 is TGTGCTAGCAGCTTAGCGTTGACTGACCCGCAGTATTTT.